Presented here are 23 T cell receptor beta chains from one specimen sequenced in a study of human T cells and chemical hapten exposure. From the RACE reads, TCRdb called clonotypes with MiXCR, one entry per CDR3 protein. Among some 150,000 distinct CDR3 sequences listed, approximately 10% were seen once. Time point indicated: patch test 2, 6 weeks after DPC sensitization. The treatment was: therapeutic diphenylcyclopropenone sensitization with weekly scalp DPC. The sequences come from whole blood, collected in connection with sensitization to the hapten diphenylcyclopropenone (DPC). These receptors were obtained from a woman in her forties or fifties with alopecia areata. Some clones in this sample may be carry-over from other donors' samples.

This clonotype has a count of ten or more. The chain is built from TRBV29-1 and TRBJ2-3, with D possibly TRBD2 on 6 matching bases. V was clipped by 2 bases and J by 0 bases, with 36 bases between them. Per the germline V gene, CDR1 is SQVTM and CDR2 is ANQGSEA. The CDR3 covers 23 residues. CDR3 region: CSVENLRTGRLSGVDASTDTQYF. CDR3 DNA: TGCAGCGTTGAAAATCTACGGACCGGGAGACTTAGCGGAGTAGACGCTAGCACAGATACGCAGTATTTT.

The chain carries TRBV7-3 and TRBJ2-5; 13 nucleotides agree with TRBD2. The CDR3 has 15 residues. With 3 bases clipped from V and 3 bases from J, the junction kept 1 base outside the gene matches. Per germline, CDR1 SGHTA and CDR2 FQGTGA. The CDR3 loop is CASSLGLAGKETQYF. As DNA, the CDR3 is TGTGCCAGCAGCTTGGGACTAGCGGGAAAAGAGACCCAGTACTTC.

There are many counts of this clonotype. The CDR3 loop reads CASSPPGLGTDTQYF. CDR3 DNA: TGTGCCAGCAGCCCACCGGGACTAGGCACAGATACGCAGTATTTT. The chain employs TRBV7-9 and TRBJ2-3; 8 nucleotides line up with TRBD2. Looked up from germline, CDR1 is SEHNR and CDR2 is FQNEAQ (reference sequence). After removal of 5 bases from V and 1 base from J, the junction contained 5 bases not matched to a gene. This CDR3 is 15 amino acids long.

V and J are TRBV7-9 and TRBJ2-1; D gene unclear. Germline V gene sequence: CDR1 SEHNR, CDR2 FQNEAQ (reference sequence). This CDR3 has 12 residues. The V gene lost 6 bases and the J gene lost 5 bases, with 8 bases spanning the gap. CDR3 coding DNA: TGTGCCAGCAGAACCACCCACAATGAGCAGTTCTTC. This sequence encodes CASRTTHNEQFF.

The V and J genes are TRBV7-9 and TRBJ2-7; D may be TRBD2 (5 bases). The germline V and J ends were trimmed by 4 bases and 3 bases, with 13 bases remaining between them. This CDR3 spans 14 amino acids. Germline V gives CDR1 SEHNR, CDR2 FQNEAQ (reference sequence). Here the CDR3 reads CASSSSTRVYEQYF. The CDR3 bases are TGTGCCAGCAGCTCGTCAACGCGGGTCTACGAGCAGTACTTC.

This clonotype was detected ten times or more. This chain connects TRBV7-3 to TRBJ2-1; D possibly corresponds to TRBD2 (6 bases). Germline CDR1 reads SGHTA; CDR2 reads FQGTGA. The V end was cut by 3 bases, the J end by 9 bases, with 9 bases between. The length of the CDR3 is 12 residues. For the CDR3, the DNA is TGTGCCAGCAGCTTGACTAGAGGTGAGCAGTTCTTC. Protein sequence: CASSLTRGEQFF.

The chain joins TRBV7-2 to TRBJ2-1; a possible D gene is TRBD1 (8 bases). The V gene lost 3 bases and the J gene lost 4 bases, with 13 bases spanning the gap. Germline CDR1 and CDR2: SGHTA and FQGNSA. There are 15 residues in the CDR3. The DNA for the CDR3 is TGTGCCAGCAGCTTCGACAGGGGAGGGTACAATGAGCAGTTCTTC. Translated: CASSFDRGGYNEQFF.

The chain recombines TRBV12-3 or TRBV12-4 with TRBJ1-4; 8 bases match TRBD1. V shed 3 bases, J shed 8 bases, and the junction held 8 bases outside the gene matches. CDR3 length equals 15 residues. The CDR3 sequence is CASSFAGGVWEKLFF. The CDR3 DNA reads as TGTGCCAGCAGTTTCGCAGGGGGCGTTTGGGAAAAACTGTTTTTT.

Note on this clonotype: An end of the junction differs from the germline gene, which may be a read error. V gene TRBV7-7 combines with J gene TRBJ2-2; the match to TRBD1 covers 7 bases. Germline CDR1 reads SSHAT; CDR2 reads FNYEAQ (reference sequence). The CDR3 has 15 residues. The CDR3 is CASSSRGSSTGELFF. In DNA form, the CDR3 reads TGTGCTAGCAGCTCCAGGGGGAGCAGCACCGGGGAGCTGTTTTTT. The full variable domain, with the rest looked up from reference TRBV7-7 and TRBJ2-2, is GAGVSQSPRYKVTKRGQDVTLRCDPISSHATLYWYQQALGQGPEFLTYFNYEAQPDKSGLPSDRFSAERPEGSISTLTIQRTEQRDSAMYRCASSSRGSSTGELFFGEGSRLTVL.

The V call is TRBV29-1, the J call TRBJ2-3; D unclear. Trimming left V 6 bases short and J 4 bases short, with 11 bases between. This CDR3 is 12 amino acids long. The V gene's germline CDR1 is SQVTM and CDR2 ANQGSEA. CDR3 nucleotide sequence: TGCAGCGTCCACCCCGCGGCAGATACGCAGTATTTT. This codes for CSVHPAADTQYF.

V is TRBV11-2 and J is TRBJ2-5, with 8 positions matching TRBD1. The junction had 7 bases not matched to a gene; V was cut back by 5 bases and J by 5 bases. Germline assignment: CDR1 SGHAT and CDR2 FQNNGV. The CDR3 runs to 14 residues. The CDR3 region has the DNA TGTGCCAGCAGCCTCCGGGACAGGTCCGAGACCCAGTACTTC. Translation: CASSLRDRSETQYF.

This chain joins TRBV3-1 and TRBJ1-3, with D hard to call. CDR3 size: 13 residues. Germline CDR1 and CDR2: LGHDT and YNNKEL (reference sequence). The V and J ends lost 3 bases and 5 bases respectively, with 8 bases between them. This CDR3 reads CASSQGARNTIYF. Written as DNA, the CDR3 is TGTGCCAGCAGCCAGGGCGCCCGAAACACCATATATTTT.

In this sample, this clonotype turned up a few times. This sequence joins TRBV3-1 and TRBJ2-7; D unclear. V lost 1 base, J lost 4 bases, and 8 bases lay in between. CDR3 length equals 13 residues. CDR1 and CDR2 (germline): LGHDT, YNNKEL (reference sequence). In nucleotides, the CDR3 is TGTGCCAGCAGCCAAGTAAACGGGTACGAGCAGTACTTC. Protein sequence: CASSQVNGYEQYF.

This chain connects TRBV4-3 to TRBJ1-3, with 7 nucleotides matching TRBD1. The CDR3 has 18 amino acids. The V and J ends lost 3 bases and 4 bases, in that order; junction bases with no gene match: 15. The germline CDR1 and CDR2 sequences are LGHNA and YSLEER. CDR3 amino acids: CASSQRTSKGARGNTIYF. The CDR3 bases are TGCGCCAGCAGCCAGCGTACGAGCAAGGGGGCGCGCGGAAACACCATATATTTT.

The V and J genes are TRBV6-2 or TRBV6-3 and TRBJ2-7; the match to TRBD1 covers 8 bases. Germline V gives CDR1 MNHEY, CDR2 SVGEGT. This CDR3 has 15 residues. V was clipped by 4 bases and J by 0 bases; unmatched bases: 5. The CDR3 loop is CASSSTGTGSYEQYF. CDR3 sequence (DNA): TGTGCCAGCAGTTCCACGGGGACAGGCTCCTACGAGCAGTACTTC.

This chain links TRBV7-9 with TRBJ2-3; TRBD2 agrees at 7 bases. Germline CDR1 SEHNR, CDR2 FQNEAQ (reference sequence). The junction had 13 bases not matched to a gene; V was cut back by 4 bases and J by 6 bases. The CDR3 sequence is 16 residues long. The CDR3 loop is CASSYRRDFGGDTQYF. The CDR3 nucleotides read TGTGCCAGCAGCTACCGCCGGGACTTCGGGGGGGATACGCAGTATTTT.

The J gene is TRBJ1-1, the V gene TRBV7-9, with D perhaps matching TRBD1 (6 bases). This CDR3 has 11 residues. The V gene lost 8 bases and the J gene lost 4 bases, with 8 bases spanning the gap. The germline CDR1 and CDR2 sequences are SEHNR and FQNEAQ (reference sequence). Here the CDR3 DNA reads TGTGCCAGCGGGGGCCTCACTGAAGCTTTCTTT. This codes for CASGGLTEAFF.

V and J are TRBV7-9 and TRBJ1-4, with 9 nucleotides matching TRBD1. Germline values: CDR1 SEHNR, CDR2 FQNEAQ (reference sequence). With V trimmed by 3 bases and J by 7 bases, 3 bases remained unmatched. This CDR3 spans 14 amino acids. The CDR3 DNA reads as TGTGCCAGCAGCTTGGGACAGGGAGGTGAAAAACTGTTTTTT. This encodes CASSLGQGGEKLFF.

This chain links TRBV12-3 or TRBV12-4 with TRBJ1-1, with D possibly TRBD1 on 5 matching bases. The CDR3 is 13 amino acids. V lost 7 bases, J lost 1 base, and 10 bases lay in between. The CDR3 DNA follows: TGTGCCAGCACTCCAGGGTGGAACACTGAAGCTTTCTTT. Its protein is CASTPGWNTEAFF.

This clonotype was picked up a small number of times. The J gene is TRBJ1-1, the V gene TRBV30, with D perhaps TRBD1 (5 bases). Germline CDR1 reads GTSNPN; CDR2 reads SVGIG (reference sequence). This CDR3 has 14 amino acids. V was trimmed by 3 bases and J by 2 bases, leaving 13 bases between them. Here the CDR3 DNA reads TGTGCCTGGAGCGTTGGGACTTATAACACTGAAGCTTTCTTT. This translates into CAWSVGTYNTEAFF.

CDR3 nucleotides: TGCAGTGCTAGAGATCCTCCCGGGTGGCGGGAGGACTCCTACGAGCAGTACTTC. Amino acids: CSARDPPGWREDSYEQYF. This chain joins TRBV20-1 and TRBJ2-7; 8 bases fit TRBD2. Losses at the gene ends were 0 bases for V and 0 bases for J; bases not matched to a gene: 13. Germline V gene sequence: CDR1 DFQATT, CDR2 SNEGSKA (reference sequence). CDR3 length equals 18 residues.

J is TRBJ2-5 and V is TRBV12-3 or TRBV12-4; 14 bases fit TRBD2. The CDR3 runs 15 residues. Trimming took 6 bases from V and 13 from J; bases not matched to a gene: 13. The CDR3 protein is CASSSSGTSGGEGYF. The CDR3 bases are TGTGCCAGCAGCAGTTCCGGGACTAGCGGGGGAGAAGGGTACTTC.

The sample holds a few counts of this clonotype. J is TRBJ1-4 and V is TRBV12-3 or TRBV12-4; weak D call: TRBD1 (6 bases). CDR3 length equals 14 residues. Trimming took 4 bases from V and 5 from J, leaving 11 bases between them. CDR3 nucleotides: TGTGCCAGCAGTTACCGGGACACAAATGAAAAACTGTTTTTT. Translation: CASSYRDTNEKLFF.